The T cell receptor beta chain described here comes from a study of T cells in Graves' hyperthyroidism and ophthalmopathy. At the level of the study: Peripheral blood collection took place at initial diagnosis, before any treatment.

This clonotype was seen a few times. What it binds is not known. Exclusion followed for patients with uncontrolled infection, other autoimmune disease, pregnancy or lactation. Preceding any ophthalmopathy symptoms, the blood sample dates from first hyperthyroidism diagnosis. Amplified regions were TCR beta CDR3 sequences from RNA transcripts. Initially, a first-round RT-PCR of the TCR CDR3 employed the HTBI primer set. MiXCR was run by TCRdb on the multiplex PCR reads, yielding one entry per CDR3 protein. Here the sample spans approximately 720,000 distinct CDR3 sequences, 18% being singletons. Germline V CDR1 and CDR2: LGHNT, FRNRAP. V gave up 0 bases and J gave up 2 bases, with 14 bases separating them. This CDR3 spans 17 amino acids. Findings of the study overall: It was a median approximately six months before onset that the model predicted ophthalmopathy.

The rearrangement uses TRBV12-5 and TRBJ1-5, with D possibly being TRBD1 (6 bases). Sequencing was carried out using blood. This receptor was identified in a woman aged 45-65 years with Graves' hyperthyroidism that later progressed to Graves' ophthalmopathy. CDR3 nucleotides: TGTGCTAGTGGTTTGGTGACCCTCAACAGGGGCAATCAGCCCCAGCATTTT. It yields the protein CASGLVTLNRGNQPQHF.